This T cell receptor beta chain was obtained from a study of T cells after yellow fever vaccination (dated by TCRdb to about 2019). Study-wide context: Libraries from fractions with low cell numbers were prepared with the SMART-Seq v4 Ultra Low Input RNA kit. Two healthy male donors made up the cohort, one aged 18 to 30 years and the other aged 30 to 39 years. To track T-cell clones before and after primary and booster YFV17D yellow fever vaccination, bulk TCR alpha and beta repertoires were sequenced longitudinally. Blood was collected at multiple timepoints before and after primary and secondary immunization, and bulk PBMC replicates and cell subsets were isolated. General findings and caveats noted by the study authors: The secondary T-cell response was weaker than the primary response but faster, peaking on day 5 instead of day 15. Because only a couple of donors were included in the study, the extent to which the findings can be generalized is limited. FACS-sorted repertoires could contain abundant contaminating clonotypes from the bulk population, so computational filtering was required. A small share of clonotypes was detected in both CD4 and CD8 compartments, with the overlap likely arising from convergent recombination. Most clones expanded after primary vaccination were re-detected after the booster (just under 97% of CD4 and 88% of CD8), suggesting broad memory maintenance.

Sequencing used an Illumina NovaSeq 6000. TCR cDNA was synthesized by 5'RACE template switching, which introduced a universal primer site and unique molecular identifiers. Priming of cDNA synthesis was performed from both the TCR alpha and TCR beta constant segments. Library amplification involved two PCR steps, and the second step added sample barcodes and sequencing adapters. Sequencing of libraries was performed on Illumina HiSeq 2500 (2x100 bp) or NovaSeq (2x150 bp). The paper's processing steps were these. Reads were demultiplexed and collapsed into UMI consensus sequences with MIGEC, and V(D)J alignment was performed with MiXCR. Clonotypes responding to the vaccine were identified with edgeR on replicate PBMC samples, with the criteria of FDR below 0.01 and a log2 fold change above 5 up to day 15. Each bulk clonotype was labeled CD4 or CD8 based on which sequenced repertoire, CD4 or CD8, contained the clonotype at higher abundance. TCRdb reworked the public reads: Q25 trimming with fastp, MiXCR clone assembly, productive beta chains retained. Identical CDR3 proteins give one entry, which carries the most common genes and DNA. TCRdb, not the original authors, processed these V and J calls. This sample lists over 300,000 distinct CDR3 sequences; 4.1% were detected once. The ten top clones hold around 24% of the sample.

The CDR1 and CDR2 encoded by the germline V gene are SGHRS and YFSETQ. V is pared back by 4 bases and J by 7 bases, with 17 bases lying between the germline termini. The CDR3 sequence holds 14 residues, the cysteine and phenylalanine included. Only CDR3 DNA remains: 42 bases, in frame from the first base. Interpreted using the paper, the treatment or condition label stands for: live attenuated yellow fever vaccine strain. Two biological replicates of bulk PBMCs were collected at each blood-draw timepoint. A standard Ficoll-Paque protocol was used to isolate PBMCs from peripheral blood. RNA was extracted with TriZol from bulk PBMCs, CD4 and CD8 fractions, and dextramer-positive and dextramer-negative fractions. In the case of this clonotype: Its target antigen remains unknown. The input lacks base qualities; no much larger clone sits a single base away.

Sequenced material: PBMCs, taken 5 days after the yellow fever booster vaccination. The clonotype originates from a man between 18 and 29 years old who received the YFV17D yellow fever vaccine. The receptor chain draws on TRBV5-1 and TRBJ1-1, with a tentative D gene TRBD1 over 6 matching bases. The sequenced DNA: TGCGCCAGCAGCCCCGAGGGGGTGCCAATTGAAGCTTTCTTT. This codes for CASSPEGVPIEAFF. The CDR3 plus the reference TRBV5-1 and TRBJ1-1 genes for the other parts give the full variable domain: KAGVTQTPRYLIKTRGQQVTLSCSPISGHRSVSWYQQTPGQGLQFLFEYFSETQRNKGNFPGRFSGRQFSNSRSEMNVSTLELGDSALYLCASSPEGVPIEAFFGQGTRLTVV.